A selection of T cell receptor beta chains follows, all from one sample in a study of quantifying T cell responses using KT2 cells. TCRdb ran MiXCR on the UMI-ligation and nested PCR reads and lists one entry per CDR3 protein. This table holds over 35,000 distinct CDR3 sequences, 15% to 20% found once. The source material was PBMCs spiked with cells of the T cell clone KT2. The receptors come from a human donor. The CDR3 runs from the conserved cysteine through the conserved F or W. Fields, in order: clone size, D gene, V gene, J gene, CDR3 DNA, CDR3 protein. A D gene is named only where the DNA matches it firmly. Expanded clones get a size class; other rows say once, few or many, or leave the size out.

size: few; D: TRBD2; V: TRBV2; J: TRBJ2-7; DNA: TGTGCCAGCAGTGATGGACTAGCAGCAAACTACGAGCAGTACTTC; CDR3: CASSDGLAANYEQYF
size: few; D: TRBD2; V: TRBV9; J: TRBJ2-5; DNA: TGTGCCAGCAGCGTAGTTGGACTAGCGGAAGAGACCCAGTACTTC; CDR3: CASSVVGLAEETQYF
size: NA; D: NA; V: TRBV6-2/TRBV6-3; J: TRBJ2-7; DNA: TGTGCCAGCAGTTACGCGGGCAAGCCAGCCATGGAGCAGTACTTC; CDR3: CASSYAGKPAMEQYF
size: many; D: NA; V: TRBV3-1; J: TRBJ2-5; DNA: TGTGCCAGCAGCCACTACCAAGAGACCCAGTACTTC; CDR3: CASSHYQETQYF
size: few; D: NA; V: TRBV12-3/TRBV12-4; J: TRBJ2-1; DNA: TGTGCCAGCACTCCCGGGGGAAGCTCCTACAATGAGCAGTTCTTC; CDR3: CASTPGGSSYNEQFF
size: few; D: NA; V: TRBV12-3/TRBV12-4; J: TRBJ1-5; DNA: TGTGCCAGCAGTTTATTAGGTGTGGATAGCAATCAGCCCCAGCATTTT; CDR3: CASSLLGVDSNQPQHF
size: NA; D: NA; V: TRBV6-2/TRBV6-3; J: TRBJ2-5; DNA: TGTGCCACCGGGGGAGAGACCCAGTACTTC; CDR3: CATGGETQYF
size: NA; D: TRBD1; V: TRBV6-5; J: TRBJ1-2; DNA: TGTGCCAGCAGACCCGACAGGGAGAGTGGCTACACCTTC; CDR3: CASRPDRESGYTF
size: many; D: NA; V: TRBV6-1; J: TRBJ2-4; DNA: TGTGCCAGCAGTGAAGATAGCATTTGGATCGCCAAAAACATTCAGTACTTC; CDR3: CASSEDSIWIAKNIQYF
size: NA; D: NA; V: TRBV27; J: TRBJ1-1; DNA: TGTGCCAGCAGTCCTTCGGTGGGAAGCGCTGAAGCTTTCTTT; CDR3: CASSPSVGSAEAFF
size: many; D: TRBD2; V: TRBV7-2; J: TRBJ2-3; DNA: TGTGCCAGCAGCTATAGACTAGCGGGCGGCACAGATACGCAGTATTTT; CDR3: CASSYRLAGGTDTQYF
size: NA; D: TRBD2; V: TRBV29-1; J: TRBJ2-1; DNA: TGCAGCGTTGAAAAGCGGGAGGGCCTTGGCGAGCAGTTCTTC; CDR3: CSVEKREGLGEQFF
size: many; D: TRBD1; V: TRBV10-3; J: TRBJ2-5; DNA: TGTGCCATCAGTGACTGGACAGGGGGAGAGACCCAGTACTTC; CDR3: CAISDWTGGETQYF
size: NA; D: TRBD2; V: TRBV3-1; J: TRBJ2-1; DNA: TGTGCCAGCAGCCAAGATGGGGCTAGCGGGAGGGCAAGGTACAATGAGCAGTTCTTC; CDR3: CASSQDGASGRARYNEQFF
size: NA; D: NA; V: TRBV19; J: TRBJ2-7; DNA: TGTGCCAGTAGTATAGGTAGTTCGGCGGGGTACGAGCAGTACTTC; CDR3: CASSIGSSAGYEQYF
size: NA; D: TRBD2; V: TRBV12-3/TRBV12-4; J: TRBJ2-1; DNA: TGTGCCAGCAGTTGGTGGGGACTACGAGACGATGAGCAGTTCTTC; CDR3: CASSWWGLRDDEQFF
size: NA; D: TRBD2; V: TRBV2; J: TRBJ2-3; DNA: TGTGCCAGCAGTGAAGAAGCGGGGCAACCCACAGATACGCAGTATTTT; CDR3: CASSEEAGQPTDTQYF
size: few; D: TRBD2; V: TRBV10-1; J: TRBJ2-3; DNA: TGCGCCAGCAGTGTGTGGGTGTTAGAGCAAGCGGGAGGTCGCACAGATACGCAGTATTTT; CDR3: CASSVWVLEQAGGRTDTQYF
size: many; D: TRBD1; V: TRBV4-1; J: TRBJ1-5; DNA: TGCGCCAGCAGCCAAGCCGGACAGGTCGATCAGCCCCAGCATTTT; CDR3: CASSQAGQVDQPQHF
size: few; D: TRBD1; V: TRBV18; J: TRBJ2-4; DNA: TGTGCCAGCTCACCGGGGACAGGGGGCGCGAACATTCAGTACTTC; CDR3: CASSPGTGGANIQYF
size: few; D: NA; V: TRBV14; J: TRBJ2-1; DNA: TGTGCCAGCAGCCAAGATTGGGGAGTTACGGAGTTCTTC; CDR3: CASSQDWGVTEFF
size: NA; D: TRBD1; V: TRBV20-1; J: TRBJ2-3; DNA: TGCAGTGCTAGAGCCACCAAGTTTAGGACAGGGGGCCCCACAGATACGCAGTATTTT; CDR3: CSARATKFRTGGPTDTQYF
size: many; D: NA; V: TRBV28; J: TRBJ1-2; DNA: TGTGCCAGCAGTTTATCACTTGGCAATGGCTACACCTTC; CDR3: CASSLSLGNGYTF
size: NA; D: NA; V: TRBV19; J: TRBJ2-3; DNA: TGTGCCAGTAGCATGCCCCGGCGGGACACCACAGATACGCAGTATTTT; CDR3: CASSMPRRDTTDTQYF
size: NA; D: NA; V: TRBV7-8; J: TRBJ1-6; DNA: TGTGCCAGCAGCTTAGAGACGGCCAGCTCCTATAATTCACCCCTCCACTTT; CDR3: CASSLETASSYNSPLHF
size: NA; D: TRBD1; V: TRBV2; J: TRBJ2-1; DNA: TGTGCCAGCAGTAGGACAGGGCCCTCCTACAATGAGCAGTTCTTC; CDR3: CASSRTGPSYNEQFF
size: NA; D: NA; V: TRBV6-1; J: TRBJ1-4; DNA: TGTGCCAGCAGCGGTAATGAAAAACTGTTTTTT; CDR3: CASSGNEKLFF
size: few; D: TRBD1; V: TRBV4-1; J: TRBJ2-1; DNA: TGCGCCAGCAGCCCCTCACAGGGGGCACCCTACAATGAGCAGTTCTTC; CDR3: CASSPSQGAPYNEQFF
size: many; D: NA; V: TRBV12-3/TRBV12-4; J: TRBJ2-4; DNA: TGTGCCAGCAGTTTGAGTCCGGGCCCCTCGACGAACATTCAGTACTTC; CDR3: CASSLSPGPSTNIQYF
size: few; D: TRBD2; V: TRBV3-1; J: TRBJ2-3; DNA: TGTGCCAGCAGTCAGACTAGCTCCACAGATACGCAGTATTTT; CDR3: CASSQTSSTDTQYF
size: few; D: NA; V: TRBV7-6; J: TRBJ2-3; DNA: TGTGCCAGCAGCTTAGTAGGGGGTGGAGATACGCAGTATTTT; CDR3: CASSLVGGGDTQYF
size: few; D: NA; V: TRBV19; J: TRBJ1-2; DNA: TGTGCCAGTAGGGATCGACGGGGAGCCTCTTATGGCTACACCTTC; CDR3: CASRDRRGASYGYTF
size: NA; D: NA; V: TRBV5-1; J: TRBJ2-5; DNA: TGCGCCAGCAGCCAACGATCGGGGCCCGAGACCCAGTACTTC; CDR3: CASSQRSGPETQYF
size: many; D: NA; V: TRBV19; J: TRBJ2-3; DNA: TGTGCCAGTAGTAACAGACTCAGCACAGATACGCAGTATTTT; CDR3: CASSNRLSTDTQYF
size: NA; D: NA; V: TRBV7-2; J: TRBJ2-1; DNA: TGTGCCAGCAGCCCGACAAGAGACAATGAGCAGTTCTTC; CDR3: CASSPTRDNEQFF
size: medium-sized; D: NA; V: TRBV29-1; J: TRBJ2-1; DNA: TGCAGCGGGGGGGGGCGCGGCCAGTACAATGAGCAGTTCTTC; CDR3: CSGGGRGQYNEQFF